Presented here are 2 T cell receptor beta chains from one specimen sequenced in a study of blood T cell repertoires in COVID-19. This table comes from immunoSEQ multiplex PCR, and its TCRdb copy is limited to in-frame clones, with some not included. The sample lists over 350,000 clones, roughly 92% occurring once. Sequencing was performed on PBMCs or T cells enriched from blood (not recorded which). The receptors were gathered from a woman aged 40-49 years who had been exposed to COVID-19.

V usage is TRBV3-1 (or the pseudogene TRBV3-2) and J usage is TRBJ1-5; TRBD1 is a possible D gene (6 bases). V shed 4 bases and J shed 3 bases, with 10 bases lying between them. The germline CDR1 and CDR2 sequences are LGHDT and YNNKEL (reference sequence). CDR3 size: 14 residues. CDR3 protein: CASSLRTVNQPQHF. The CDR3 DNA follows: TGTGCCAGCAGCCTAAGGACAGTCAATCAGCCCCAGCATTTT.

The V and J genes are TRBV5-6 and TRBJ1-2; tentative D call: TRBD1 (6 bases). Germline V gene lookup returns CDR1 SGHDT and CDR2 YYEEEE. The V gene lost 4 bases and the J gene lost 4 bases, with 14 bases spanning the gap. CDR3 length: 14 residues. The CDR3 spells CASSPGGGPYGYTF. The CDR3 DNA is TGTGCCAGCAGCCCCGGGGGGGGCCCCTATGGCTACACCTTC.